Following are 31 T cell receptor beta chains from one sample sequenced in a study of T-cell reconstitution after alpha-beta-depleted transplantation in children. A library of TCRbeta sequences, prepared with unique molecular identifiers, was generated. TCRdb passed the PCR reads through MiXCR, listing each CDR3 protein once. The sample has approximately 490,000 distinct CDR3 sequences, approximately 12% seen once; the top ten hold more than 5.5%. The sample consisted of PBMCs from the stem cell graft donor, taken from the stem cell graft. Receptor source: a human donor who donated a stem cell graft to a child with combined immunodeficiency.

This clonotype was recorded many times. This rearrangement joins TRBV25-1 to TRBJ2-1, with 15 bases lining up with TRBD2. In germline, CDR1 is MGHDK, CDR2 SYGVNS. The CDR3 runs 17 residues. The V segment lost 4 bases and the J segment 7 bases; nucleotides outside the gene matches: 8. The CDR3 region is CASSGFGTSGRRNEQFF. CDR3 coding DNA: TGTGCCAGCAGTGGGTTTGGGACTAGCGGGAGGAGGAATGAGCAGTTCTTC. The full variable domain, its missing parts supplied by reference TRBV25-1 and TRBJ2-1, is EADIYQTPRYLVIGTGKKITLECSQTMGHDKMYWYQQDPGMELHLIHYSYGVNSTEKGDLSSESTVSRIRTEHFPLTLESARPSHTSQYLCASSGFGTSGRRNEQFFGPGTRLTVL.

This clonotype turned up a few times. The chain couples TRBV12-3 or TRBV12-4 to TRBJ2-7, with no clear D. V dropped 5 bases and J dropped 2 bases, with 13 bases sitting between them. There are 14 residues in the CDR3. The CDR3 protein is CASSPLEGPYEQYF. The CDR3, as DNA: TGTGCCAGCAGTCCCCTCGAAGGGCCCTACGAGCAGTACTTC.

In this sample, this clonotype turned up many times. The chain recombines TRBV4-3 with TRBJ2-1, with 11 bases lining up with TRBD2. This CDR3 region has 17 residues. CDR1 and CDR2 (germline): LGHNA, YSLEER. The V gene end was trimmed by 4 bases and the J gene end by 4 bases; junction bases not matched to a gene: 9. CDR3 loop: CASSRRRGLAAYNEQFF. In DNA form, the CDR3 reads TGCGCCAGCAGCCGTCGGCGGGGACTAGCGGCTTACAATGAGCAGTTCTTC.

This clonotype was seen repeatedly, ten times or more. The chain links TRBV18 to TRBJ2-7; 7 nucleotides agree with TRBD1. Germline CDR1 reads KGHSH; CDR2 reads LQKENI. This CDR3 has 15 amino acids. V shed 6 bases and J 3 bases; nucleotides not matched to a gene: 11. The CDR3 protein is CASSWTGQYFYEQYF. The CDR3 region has the DNA TGTGCCAGCTCGTGGACGGGACAGTACTTCTACGAGCAGTACTTC. Full variable domain (outside the CDR3, taken from reference TRBV18 and TRBJ2-7): NAGVMQNPRHLVRRRGQEARLRCSPMKGHSHVYWYRQLPEEGLKFMVYLQKENIIDESGMPKERFSAEFPKEGPSILRIQQVVRGDSAAYFCASSWTGQYFYEQYFGPGTRLTVT.

This clonotype was seen ten or more times. The V and J genes are TRBV20-1 and TRBJ2-1; TRBD1 might be the D (6 bases). Germline V lookup: CDR1 DFQATT, CDR2 SNEGSKA (reference sequence). V was trimmed by 7 bases and J by 2 bases, leaving 21 bases between them. This CDR3 is built from 16 residues. CDR3 bases: TGCAGTGTAAAAACCCCAGGGGATTTCACCTACAATGAGCAGTTCTTC. It is translated as CSVKTPGDFTYNEQFF.

In this sample, this clonotype turned up a few times. The J gene is TRBJ1-5, the V gene TRBV6-2 or TRBV6-3; TRBD1 is a possible D gene (5 bases). There are 12 residues in the CDR3. V dropped 2 bases and J dropped 7 bases, with 6 bases sitting between them. CDR1 is MNHEY, CDR2 SVGEGT, per germline. The CDR3 loop is CASSYRDQPQHF. CDR3 in DNA: TGTGCCAGCAGTTACAGGGACCAGCCCCAGCATTTT.

This clonotype showed up many times. V and J are TRBV12-3 or TRBV12-4 and TRBJ2-7; a possible D gene is TRBD1 (6 bases). Trimming pared 3 bases from V and 6 bases from J, leaving 9 bases between. The CDR3 covers 12 residues. CDR3 DNA sequence: TGTGCCAGCAGTTTGATCAGGGGCGAGCAGTACTTC. Encoded protein: CASSLIRGEQYF.

V gene TRBV7-9 combines with J gene TRBJ1-1; the D gene is possibly TRBD1 (5 bases). This CDR3 spans 13 amino acids. Germline values: CDR1 SEHNR, CDR2 FQNEAQ (reference sequence). Trimming removed 2 bases from V and 10 bases from J, with 14 bases in between. The DNA of the CDR3 is TGTGCCAGCAGCTTACAGACCTTGGGGGGAGCTTTCTTT. It codes for CASSLQTLGGAFF.

DNA of the CDR3: TGTGCCAGCAGATCCGGAGCTTGGGTTCTGTACTTC. The encoded protein is CASRSGAWVLYF. This chain joins TRBV6-5 and TRBJ2-7; D unresolved. The CDR3 totals 12 residues. Deletions cut 6 bases from V and 12 bases from J, with 18 bases between. Germline V lookup: CDR1 MNHEY, CDR2 SVGAGI.

The gene calls are TRBV6-6 and TRBJ2-7, with D hard to call. Germline V lookup: CDR1 MNHNY, CDR2 SVGAGI (reference sequence). V was clipped by 9 bases and J by 3 bases, with 12 bases between them. The CDR3 contains 12 residues. CDR3 region: CASSYTDYEQYF. The CDR3 nucleotides read TGTGCCAGTTCCTATACGGACTACGAGCAGTACTTC.

This clonotype has ten or more counts. The chain joins TRBV6-5 to TRBJ2-1; TRBD2 matches 10 bases. V shed 10 bases, J shed 0 bases, and the junction held 3 bases outside the gene matches. The V gene's germline CDR1 is MNHEY and CDR2 SVGAGI. The CDR3 has 14 residues. The CDR3 is CAIASGSSYNEQFF. CDR3 coding DNA: TGTGCCATAGCTAGCGGGAGCTCCTACAATGAGCAGTTCTTC.

The V gene is TRBV9, the J gene TRBJ2-3; D ambiguous. CDR3 length equals 15 residues. Germline values: CDR1 SGDLS, CDR2 YYNGEE. V lost 4 bases and J 0 bases, leaving 12 bases between the germline ends. CDR3 bases: TGTGCCAGCAGCCCGACTGTGGGGAGCACAGATACGCAGTATTTT. Translating gives CASSPTVGSTDTQYF.

Only a few counts were recorded for this clonotype. CDR3 sequence (DNA): TGTGCCAGCAGCACCCCGACTAGCGGGGGGCCCGGGGAGCTGTTTTTT. This encodes CASSTPTSGGPGELFF. V and J are TRBV7-2 and TRBJ2-2; TRBD2 matches 13 bases. V was clipped by 5 bases and J by 6 bases; unmatched bases: 6. The CDR3 runs 16 residues. The V gene's germline CDR1 is SGHTA and CDR2 FQGNSA.

This clonotype was detected many times. The chain recombines TRBV12-3 or TRBV12-4 with TRBJ2-7; no firm D call. CDR3 length equals 14 residues. The ends were cut back, 6 bases at V and 2 bases at J, with 14 bases in the middle. CDR3 loop: CASSPFSKTYEQYF. Written as DNA, the CDR3 is TGTGCCAGCAGCCCATTCTCCAAGACCTACGAGCAGTACTTC.

V usage is TRBV12-5 and J usage is TRBJ2-3, with a possible D match to TRBD1 (6 bases). The length of the CDR3 is 16 residues. Germline V gene data show CDR1 as LGHNT and CDR2 as FRNRAP. V was shortened by 4 bases and J by 2 bases, with 16 bases between the two germline ends. CDR3 bases: TGTGCTAGTGGTTCGACCCTACAGGGTTCCACAGATACGCAGTATTTT. Its protein is CASGSTLQGSTDTQYF. Supplemented by reference TRBV12-5 and TRBJ2-3, the full variable domain reads DARVTQTPRHKVTEMGQEVTMRCQPILGHNTVFWYRQTMMQGLELLAYFRNRAPLDDSGMPKDRFSAEMPDATLATLKIQPSEPRDSAVYFCASGSTLQGSTDTQYFGPGTRLTVL.

This clonotype was picked up a small number of times. The chain has TRBV7-3 and TRBJ1-1, with TRBD1 matching over 11 bases. The germline V gene has CDR1 SGHTA and CDR2 FQGTGA. The trim removed 5 bases at V and 3 bases at J, leaving 8 bases unmatched. The CDR3 runs to 16 residues. The CDR3 DNA follows: TGTGCCAGCAGCCTCCTCGGACAGGGGGCCCACACTGAAGCTTTCTTT. Amino acids: CASSLLGQGAHTEAFF.

This clonotype was picked up a small number of times. This rearrangement joins TRBV12-3 or TRBV12-4 to TRBJ2-2; the D is unclear. Trimming stripped 6 bases from V and 4 bases from J, with 12 bases between. The CDR3 totals 14 residues. The CDR3 DNA follows: TGTGCCAGCAGCCCGGCCCAGGCCACCGGGGAGCTGTTTTTT. Its protein product is CASSPAQATGELFF.

Worth noting for this clonotype: This may stem from a read error, because a much larger clone lies one nucleotide away. The CDR3 bases are TGTGCCAGCAAGGACAGGAGCTCCTACGAGCAGTACTTC. Translating it yields CASKDRSSYEQYF. The genes are TRBV27 and TRBJ2-7; 7 bases align to TRBD1. V lost 7 bases to trimming and J lost 0 bases; unmatched junction nucleotides: 3. The CDR3 covers 13 residues. In germline, CDR1 is MNHEY, CDR2 SMNVEV (reference sequence).

V usage is TRBV6-1 and J usage is TRBJ2-6; D gene unclear. This CDR3 comprises 14 residues. Trimming took 10 bases from V and 0 from J, leaving 10 bases between them. The germline V gene encodes CDR1 MNHNS and CDR2 SASEGT. CDR3 nucleotides: TGTGCCACCCAAAGTAGCTCTGGGGCCAACGTCCTGACTTTC. It encodes CATQSSSGANVLTF.

This clonotype was seen many times. The chain uses TRBV6-2 or TRBV6-3 and TRBJ2-5; D ambiguous. The length of the CDR3 is 15 residues. Germline CDR1 and CDR2: MNHEY and SVGEGT. The V end was cut by 2 bases, the J end by 2 bases, with 12 bases between. The CDR3 sequence: CASSYGFGLQETQYF. CDR3 sequence (DNA): TGTGCCAGCAGTTACGGATTCGGGTTACAAGAGACCCAGTACTTC.

This chain joins TRBV5-4 and TRBJ2-1, with D uncertain. Per germline, CDR1 SGHNT and CDR2 YYREEE (reference sequence). The CDR3 extends over 11 amino acids. The CDR3 protein is CGVGSYNEQFF. CDR3 DNA: TGTGGAGTGGGATCCTACAATGAGCAGTTCTTC.

As regards this clonotype: This may be a read error, as it is one base from a much larger clone. This chain's CDR3 is CATTYSYEQYF. CDR3 nucleotides: TGTGCCACCACTTACTCCTACGAGCAGTACTTC. This chain connects TRBV24-1 to TRBJ2-7; no clear D gene. Trimming removed 8 bases at V and 0 bases at J, with 4 bases between. The CDR3 runs to 11 residues. From germline, CDR1 is KGHDR and CDR2 SFDVKD.

Many counts were recorded for this clonotype. The chain uses TRBV20-1 and TRBJ2-1, with TRBD2 matching over 13 bases. The CDR3 has 17 residues. Trimming at V came to 0 bases and at J to 2 bases, leaving 4 bases not matched to a gene. Germline V gene lookup returns CDR1 DFQATT and CDR2 SNEGSKA (reference sequence). CDR3 protein: CSARELGLAGPYNEQFF. Here the CDR3 DNA reads TGCAGTGCTAGAGAGTTGGGACTAGCGGGACCCTACAATGAGCAGTTCTTC.

The chain joins TRBV20-1 to TRBJ2-2, with D maybe TRBD1 (6 bases). The germline V gene encodes CDR1 DFQATT and CDR2 SNEGSKA (reference sequence). The CDR3 is 15 residues long. Trimming stripped 1 base from V and 3 bases from J, with 12 bases between. The CDR3 sequence is CSARGEKGDTGELFF. The CDR3, as DNA: TGCAGTGCTAGAGGGGAAAAGGGGGACACCGGGGAGCTGTTTTTT.

In this sample, this clonotype turned up a few times. V and J are TRBV5-1 and TRBJ1-1; the D is unclear. The CDR3 extends over 14 amino acids. Trimming cost V 1 base and J 0 bases, with 7 bases left between them. Germline assignment: CDR1 SGHRS and CDR2 YFSETQ. The CDR3 DNA is TGCGCCAGCAGCTTGAGTGCTTTGAACACTGAAGCTTTCTTT. It codes for CASSLSALNTEAFF.

The table lists this clonotype with many counts. The chain couples TRBV7-2 to TRBJ2-1; D not certain. Germline loops: CDR1 SGHTA, CDR2 FQGNSA. Trimming pared 0 bases from V and 1 base from J, leaving 7 bases between. CDR3 length equals 15 residues. In DNA form, the CDR3 reads TGTGCCAGCAGCTTAGCGGTTACTTCCTACAATGAGCAGTTCTTC. Protein: CASSLAVTSYNEQFF.

The J gene is TRBJ2-5, the V gene TRBV5-1, with TRBD1 identical over 9 bases. V shed 2 bases and J 5 bases; nucleotides not matched to a gene: 7. Germline-derived CDR1 and CDR2 are SGHRS and YFSETQ. The CDR3 extends over 15 amino acids. CDR3 DNA: TGCGCCAGCAGCTTCGGGACAGGGAGAGGGGAGACCCAGTACTTC. Its translation: CASSFGTGRGETQYF.

V gene TRBV20-1 combines with J gene TRBJ2-1, with TRBD2 matching over 7 bases. This CDR3 spans 14 amino acids. V shed 1 base, J shed 7 bases, and the junction held 7 bases outside the gene matches. CDR1 is DFQATT, CDR2 SNEGSKA, per germline (reference sequence). The CDR3 nucleotides read TGCAGTGCTAGAGGAGAGCGGGGAGGGAATGAGCAGTTCTTC. Protein sequence: CSARGERGGNEQFF.

This clonotype was observed a few times. V gene TRBV3-1 combines with J gene TRBJ2-2; tentatively, D is TRBD2 (6 bases). Trimming left V 5 bases short and J 4 bases short, with 23 bases between. The CDR3 is 18 residues long. Germline CDR1 is LGHDT and CDR2 is YNNKEL (reference sequence). CDR3 region: CASSETYPRRAGTGELFF. CDR3 bases: TGTGCCAGCAGCGAAACTTACCCTCGGAGGGCAGGCACCGGGGAGCTGTTTTTT.

This clonotype came up a few times. The genes are TRBV7-6 and TRBJ2-3; 7 nucleotides match TRBD2. CDR1 and CDR2 from the germline V gene are SGHVS and FNYEAQ. This CDR3 comprises 16 residues. Trimming at V came to 3 bases and at J to 4 bases, leaving 10 bases not matched to a gene. The CDR3 DNA follows: TGTGCCAGCAGCTTCCTGGGAGGCGGGGGTGCAGATACGCAGTATTTT. This codes for CASSFLGGGGADTQYF.

This clonotype was picked up a small number of times. The rearrangement joins TRBV28 to TRBJ2-4; D may correspond to TRBD1 or TRBD2 (5 bases each). This CDR3 spans 18 amino acids. The V gene lost 5 bases and the J gene lost 1 base, with 21 bases spanning the gap. The germline CDR1 and CDR2 sequences are MDHEN and SYDVKM. The CDR3 loop reads CASSPGGRGDVAKNIQYF. The DNA of the CDR3 is TGTGCCAGCAGTCCCGGAGGAAGGGGAGACGTGGCCAAAAACATTCAGTACTTC.